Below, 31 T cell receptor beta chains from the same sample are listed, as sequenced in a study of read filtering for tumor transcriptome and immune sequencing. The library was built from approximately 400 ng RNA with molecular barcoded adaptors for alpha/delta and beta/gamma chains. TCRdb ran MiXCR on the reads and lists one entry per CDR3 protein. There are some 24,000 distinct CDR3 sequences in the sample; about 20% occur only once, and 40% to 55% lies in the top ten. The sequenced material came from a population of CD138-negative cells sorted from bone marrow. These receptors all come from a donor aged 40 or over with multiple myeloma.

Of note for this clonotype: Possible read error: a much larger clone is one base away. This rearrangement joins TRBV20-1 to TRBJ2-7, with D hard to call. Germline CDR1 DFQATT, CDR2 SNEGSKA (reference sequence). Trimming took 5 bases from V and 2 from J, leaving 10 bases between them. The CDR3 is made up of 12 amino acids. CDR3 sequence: CSARTLAYEQYF. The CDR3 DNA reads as TGCAGTGCTCGGACGCTAGCCTACGAGCAGTACTTC.

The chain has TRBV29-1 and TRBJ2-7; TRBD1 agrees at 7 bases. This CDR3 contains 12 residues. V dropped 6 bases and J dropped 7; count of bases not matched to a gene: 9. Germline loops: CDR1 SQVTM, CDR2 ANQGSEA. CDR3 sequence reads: CSVAGTADEQYF. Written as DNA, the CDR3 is TGCAGCGTCGCCGGGACAGCGGATGAGCAGTACTTC.

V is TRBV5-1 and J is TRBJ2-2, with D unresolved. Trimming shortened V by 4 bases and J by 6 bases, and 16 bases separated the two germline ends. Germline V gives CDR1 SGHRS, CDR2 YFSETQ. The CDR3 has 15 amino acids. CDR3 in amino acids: CASSPWATPAGELFF. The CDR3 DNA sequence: TGCGCCAGCAGCCCCTGGGCTACTCCCGCCGGGGAGCTGTTTTTT.

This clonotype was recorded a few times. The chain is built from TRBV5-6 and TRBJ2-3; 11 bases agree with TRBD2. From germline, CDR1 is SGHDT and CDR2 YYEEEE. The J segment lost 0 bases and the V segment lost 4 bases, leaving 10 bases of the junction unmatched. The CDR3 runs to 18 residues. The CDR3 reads CASSKLAGAVTSTDTQYF. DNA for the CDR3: TGTGCCAGCAGCAAACTAGCGGGGGCCGTAACTAGCACAGATACGCAGTATTTT.

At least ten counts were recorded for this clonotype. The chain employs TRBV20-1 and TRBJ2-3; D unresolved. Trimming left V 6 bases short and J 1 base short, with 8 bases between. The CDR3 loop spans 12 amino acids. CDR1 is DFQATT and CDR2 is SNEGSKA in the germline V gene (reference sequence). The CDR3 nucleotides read TGCAGTGCACCCCGGGGCACAGATACGCAGTATTTT. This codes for CSAPRGTDTQYF.

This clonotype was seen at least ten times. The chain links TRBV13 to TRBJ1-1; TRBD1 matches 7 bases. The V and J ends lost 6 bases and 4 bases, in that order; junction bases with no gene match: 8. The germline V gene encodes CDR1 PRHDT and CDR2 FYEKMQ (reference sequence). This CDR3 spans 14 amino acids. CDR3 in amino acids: CASRRKGAGTEAFF. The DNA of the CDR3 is TGTGCCAGCAGACGAAAGGGGGCGGGCACTGAAGCTTTCTTT.

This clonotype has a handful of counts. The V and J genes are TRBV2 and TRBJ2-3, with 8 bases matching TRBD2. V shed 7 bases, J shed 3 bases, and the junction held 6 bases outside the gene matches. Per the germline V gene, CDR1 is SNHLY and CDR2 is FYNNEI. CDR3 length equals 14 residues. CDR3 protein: CASTGGTRTDTQYF. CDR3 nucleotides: TGTGCCAGCACTGGGGGGACTAGAACAGATACGCAGTATTTT.

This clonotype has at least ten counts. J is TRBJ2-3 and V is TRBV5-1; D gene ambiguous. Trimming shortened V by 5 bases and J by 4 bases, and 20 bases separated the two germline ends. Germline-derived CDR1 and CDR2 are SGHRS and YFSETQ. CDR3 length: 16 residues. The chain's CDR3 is CASRLGLGTIPDTQYF. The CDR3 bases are TGCGCCAGCAGATTAGGGCTTGGCACTATCCCAGATACGCAGTATTTT.

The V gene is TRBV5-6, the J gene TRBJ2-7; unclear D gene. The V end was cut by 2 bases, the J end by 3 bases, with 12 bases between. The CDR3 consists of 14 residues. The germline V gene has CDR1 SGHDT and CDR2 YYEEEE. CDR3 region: CASSFGRRGYEQYF. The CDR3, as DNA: TGTGCCAGCAGCTTCGGACGGAGAGGCTACGAGCAGTACTTC. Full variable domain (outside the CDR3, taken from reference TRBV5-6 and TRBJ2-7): DAGVTQSPTHLIKTRGQQVTLRCSPKSGHDTVSWYQQALGQGPQFIFQYYEEEERQRGNFPDRFSGHQFPNYSSELNVNALLLGDSALYLCASSFGRRGYEQYFGPGTRLTVT.

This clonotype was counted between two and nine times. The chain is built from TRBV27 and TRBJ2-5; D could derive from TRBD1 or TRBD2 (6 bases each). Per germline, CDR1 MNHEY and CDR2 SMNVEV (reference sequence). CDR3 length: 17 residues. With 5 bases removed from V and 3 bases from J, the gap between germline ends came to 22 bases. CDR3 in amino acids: CASSRLFEGGSKETQYF. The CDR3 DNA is TGTGCCAGCAGTCGTCTTTTCGAGGGGGGAAGCAAAGAGACCCAGTACTTC.

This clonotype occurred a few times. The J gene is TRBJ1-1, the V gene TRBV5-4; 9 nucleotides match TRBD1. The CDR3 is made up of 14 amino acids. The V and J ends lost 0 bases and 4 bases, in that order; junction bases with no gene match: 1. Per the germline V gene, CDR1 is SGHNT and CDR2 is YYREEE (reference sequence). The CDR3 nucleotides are TGTGCCAGCAGCTTGGGGACAGGGGCCACTGAAGCTTTCTTT. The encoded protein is CASSLGTGATEAFF.

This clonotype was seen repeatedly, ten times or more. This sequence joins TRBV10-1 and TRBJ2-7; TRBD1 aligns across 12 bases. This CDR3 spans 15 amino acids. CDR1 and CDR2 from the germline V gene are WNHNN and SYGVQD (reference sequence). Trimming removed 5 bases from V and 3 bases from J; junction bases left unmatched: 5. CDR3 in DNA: TGCGCCAGCAGTCCGGGACAGGGGGCCAACTACGAGCAGTACTTC. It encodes CASSPGQGANYEQYF.

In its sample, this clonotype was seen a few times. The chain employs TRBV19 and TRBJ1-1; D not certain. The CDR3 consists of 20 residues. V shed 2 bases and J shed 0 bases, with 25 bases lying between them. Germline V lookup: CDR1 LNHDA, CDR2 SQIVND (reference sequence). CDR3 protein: CASSISGGVQRKRVNTEAFF. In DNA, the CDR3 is TGTGCCAGTAGTATATCCGGTGGGGTGCAGCGGAAAAGGGTGAACACTGAAGCTTTCTTT.

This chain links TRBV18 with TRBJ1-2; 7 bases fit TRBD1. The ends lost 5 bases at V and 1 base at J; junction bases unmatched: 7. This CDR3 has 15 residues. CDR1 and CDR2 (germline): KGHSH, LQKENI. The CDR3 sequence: CASSIQTGNNYGYTF. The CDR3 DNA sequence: TGTGCCAGCTCAATCCAGACAGGGAATAACTATGGCTACACCTTC.

CDR3 amino acids: CAWSRQGETQYF. DNA for the CDR3: TGTGCCTGGAGTCGACAGGGAGAAACCCAGTACTTC. The genes are TRBV30 and TRBJ2-5; 7 bases map to TRBD1. Germline CDR1 reads GTSNPN; CDR2 reads SVGIG (reference sequence). The V and J ends lost 2 bases and 8 bases, in that order; junction bases with no gene match: 5. The CDR3 runs 12 residues.

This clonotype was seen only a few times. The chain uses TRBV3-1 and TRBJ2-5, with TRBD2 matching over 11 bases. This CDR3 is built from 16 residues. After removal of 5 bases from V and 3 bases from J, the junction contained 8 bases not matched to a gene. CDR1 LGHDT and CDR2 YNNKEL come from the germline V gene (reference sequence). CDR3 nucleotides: TGTGCCAGCAGCAGTGTAACGGGACTAGCGGAAGAGACCCAGTACTTC. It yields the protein CASSSVTGLAEETQYF.

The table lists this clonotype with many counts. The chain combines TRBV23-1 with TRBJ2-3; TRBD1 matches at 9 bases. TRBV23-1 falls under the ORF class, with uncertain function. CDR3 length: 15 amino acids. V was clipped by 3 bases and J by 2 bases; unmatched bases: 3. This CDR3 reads CASSHPQGATDTQYF. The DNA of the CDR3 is TGCGCCAGCAGTCACCCACAGGGGGCCACAGATACGCAGTATTTT.

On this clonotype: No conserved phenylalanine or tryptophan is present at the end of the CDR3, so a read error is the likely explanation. The CDR3 sequence: CAGQRGGSYNEQFL. CDR3 nucleotides: TGTGCCGGCCAGCGGGGGGGCTCCTACAATGAGCAGTTCCTC. The rearrangement uses TRBV3-1 and TRBJ2-1, with 10 bases matching TRBD2. There are 14 residues in the CDR3. The J segment lost 0 bases and the V segment lost 11 bases, leaving 4 bases of the junction unmatched. In germline, CDR1 is LGHDT, CDR2 YNNKEL (reference sequence).

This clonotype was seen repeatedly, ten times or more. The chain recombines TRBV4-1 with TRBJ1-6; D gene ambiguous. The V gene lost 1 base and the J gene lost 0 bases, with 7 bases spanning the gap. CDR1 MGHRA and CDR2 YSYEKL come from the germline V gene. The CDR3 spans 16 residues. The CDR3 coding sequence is TGCGCCAGCAGCCAAGTACCCAGCTCCTATAATTCACCCCTCCACTTT. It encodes CASSQVPSSYNSPLHF.

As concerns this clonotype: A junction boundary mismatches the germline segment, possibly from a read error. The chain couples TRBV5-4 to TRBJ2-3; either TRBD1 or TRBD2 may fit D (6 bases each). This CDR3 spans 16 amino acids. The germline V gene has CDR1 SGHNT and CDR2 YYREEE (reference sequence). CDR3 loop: CASSLFSGAYSDTRYF. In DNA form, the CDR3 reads TGTGCCAGCAGCTTGTTTTCGGGGGCCTACTCAGATACGCGGTATTTT.

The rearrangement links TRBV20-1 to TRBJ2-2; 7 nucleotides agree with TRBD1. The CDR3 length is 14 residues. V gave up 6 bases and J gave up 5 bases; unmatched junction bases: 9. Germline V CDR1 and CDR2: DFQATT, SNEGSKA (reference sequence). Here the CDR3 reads CSARREQGTGELFF. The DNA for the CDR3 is TGCAGTGCGCGACGCGAACAGGGGACCGGGGAGCTGTTTTTT.

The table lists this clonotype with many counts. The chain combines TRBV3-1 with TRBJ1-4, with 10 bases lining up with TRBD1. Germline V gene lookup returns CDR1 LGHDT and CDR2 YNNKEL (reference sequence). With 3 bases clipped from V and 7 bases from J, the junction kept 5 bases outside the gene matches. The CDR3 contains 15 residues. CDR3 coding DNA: TGTGCCAGCAGCCACCCCGGGACAGGGGTTGAAAAACTGTTTTTT. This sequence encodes CASSHPGTGVEKLFF.

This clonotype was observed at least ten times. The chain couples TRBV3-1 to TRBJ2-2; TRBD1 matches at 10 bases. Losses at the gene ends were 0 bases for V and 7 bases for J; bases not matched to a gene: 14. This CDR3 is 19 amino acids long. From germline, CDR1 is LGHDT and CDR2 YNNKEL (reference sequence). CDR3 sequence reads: CASSQELGQDRGRHGELFF. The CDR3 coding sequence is TGTGCCAGCAGCCAAGAGTTGGGTCAAGACAGGGGGCGCCACGGGGAGCTGTTTTTT.

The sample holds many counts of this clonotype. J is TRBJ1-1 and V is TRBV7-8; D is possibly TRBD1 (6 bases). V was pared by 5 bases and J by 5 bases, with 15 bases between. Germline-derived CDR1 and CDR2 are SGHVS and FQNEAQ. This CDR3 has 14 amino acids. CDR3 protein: CASSEQGGWTEAFF. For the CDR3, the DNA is TGTGCCAGCAGCGAACAGGGAGGATGGACTGAAGCTTTCTTT.

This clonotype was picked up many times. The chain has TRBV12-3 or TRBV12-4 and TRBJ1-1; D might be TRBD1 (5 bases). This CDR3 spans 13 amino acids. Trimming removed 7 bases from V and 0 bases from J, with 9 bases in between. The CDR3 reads CASTSGLNTEAFF. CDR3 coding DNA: TGTGCCAGCACCTCGGGACTGAACACTGAAGCTTTCTTT.

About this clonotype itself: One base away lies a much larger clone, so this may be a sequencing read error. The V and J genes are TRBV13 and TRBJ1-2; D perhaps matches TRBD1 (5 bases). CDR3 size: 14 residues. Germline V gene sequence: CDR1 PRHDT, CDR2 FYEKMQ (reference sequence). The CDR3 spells CAGSLGQGAYGYTF. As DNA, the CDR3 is TGTGCCGGCAGCTTAGGCCAGGGAGCCTATGGCTACACCTTC.

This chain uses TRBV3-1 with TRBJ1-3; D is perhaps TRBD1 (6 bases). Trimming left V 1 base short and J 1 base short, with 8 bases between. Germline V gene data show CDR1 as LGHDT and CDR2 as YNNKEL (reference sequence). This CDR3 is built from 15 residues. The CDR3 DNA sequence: TGTGCCAGCAGCCAAGGGGGGACATCTGGAAACACCATATATTTT. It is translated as CASSQGGTSGNTIYF.

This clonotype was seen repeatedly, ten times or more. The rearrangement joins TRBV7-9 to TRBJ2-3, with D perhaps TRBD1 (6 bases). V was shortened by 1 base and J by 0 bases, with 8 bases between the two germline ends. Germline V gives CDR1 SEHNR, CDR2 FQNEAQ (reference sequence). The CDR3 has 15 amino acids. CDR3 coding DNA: TGTGCCAGCAGCTTAGATGGGGGCAGCACAGATACGCAGTATTTT. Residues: CASSLDGGSTDTQYF. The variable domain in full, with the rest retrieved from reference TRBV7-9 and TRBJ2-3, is DTGVSQNPRHKITKRGQNVTFRCDPISEHNRLYWYRQTLGQGPEFLTYFQNEAQLEKSRLLSDRFSAERPKGSFSTLEIQRTEQGDSAMYLCASSLDGGSTDTQYFGPGTRLTVL.

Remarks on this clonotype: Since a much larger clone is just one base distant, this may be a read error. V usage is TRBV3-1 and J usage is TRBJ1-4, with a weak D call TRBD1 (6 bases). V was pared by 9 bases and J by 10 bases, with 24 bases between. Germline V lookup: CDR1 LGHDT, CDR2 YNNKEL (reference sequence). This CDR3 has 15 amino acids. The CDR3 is CARSKDPGAGGKLFF. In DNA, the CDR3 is TGTGCCAGAAGCAAAGACCCGGGGGCGGGAGGAAAACTGTTTTTT.

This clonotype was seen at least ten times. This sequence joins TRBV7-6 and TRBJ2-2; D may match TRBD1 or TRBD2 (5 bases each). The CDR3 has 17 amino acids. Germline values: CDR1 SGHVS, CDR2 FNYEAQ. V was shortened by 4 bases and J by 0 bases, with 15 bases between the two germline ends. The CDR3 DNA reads TGTGCCAGCAGCTCAACCCAGGGACCTACGAACACCGGGGAGCTGTTTTTT. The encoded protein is CASSSTQGPTNTGELFF.

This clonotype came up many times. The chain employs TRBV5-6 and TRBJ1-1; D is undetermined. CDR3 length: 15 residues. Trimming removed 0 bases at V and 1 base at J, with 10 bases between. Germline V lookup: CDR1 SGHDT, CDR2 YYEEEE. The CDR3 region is CASSLGARRNTEAFF. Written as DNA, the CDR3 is TGTGCCAGCAGCTTGGGGGCCCGCAGGAACACTGAAGCTTTCTTT.